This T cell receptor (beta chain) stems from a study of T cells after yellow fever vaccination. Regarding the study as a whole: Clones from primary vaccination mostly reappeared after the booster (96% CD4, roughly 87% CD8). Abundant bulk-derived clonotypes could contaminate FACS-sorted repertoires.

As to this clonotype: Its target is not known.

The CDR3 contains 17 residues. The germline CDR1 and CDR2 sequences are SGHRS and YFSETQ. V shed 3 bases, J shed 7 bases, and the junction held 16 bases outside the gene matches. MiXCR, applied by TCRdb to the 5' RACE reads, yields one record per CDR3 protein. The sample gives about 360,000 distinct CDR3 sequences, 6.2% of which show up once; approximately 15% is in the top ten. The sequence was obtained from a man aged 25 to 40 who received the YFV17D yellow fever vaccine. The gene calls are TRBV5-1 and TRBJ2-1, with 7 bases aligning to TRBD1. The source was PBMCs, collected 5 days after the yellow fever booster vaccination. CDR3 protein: CASSWGTDGWVANEQFF. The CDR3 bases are TGCGCCAGCAGCTGGGGGACAGATGGGTGGGTTGCGAATGAGCAGTTCTTC. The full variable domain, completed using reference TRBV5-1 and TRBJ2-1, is KAGVTQTPRYLIKTRGQQVTLSCSPISGHRSVSWYQQTPGQGLQFLFEYFSETQRNKGNFPGRFSGRQFSNSRSEMNVSTLELGDSALYLCASSWGTDGWVANEQFFGPGTRLTVL.